The 7 T cell receptor beta chains below were found in one sample sequenced in a study of blood T cells in healthy people across ages. Primers used in a second PCR of about 6 to 11 cycles were a sample-barcoded 5' primer and a J-beta primer mix. A single record per CDR3 protein comes from TCRdb applying MiXCR to the 5' RACE reads. The sample has some 710,000 distinct CDR3 sequences; 22% are singletons. The sample comprised blood. The receptors originated from a man between 65 and 85 years old in good health.

The table lists this clonotype with a few counts. V usage is TRBV29-1 and J usage is TRBJ1-1; tentatively, D is TRBD1 (5 bases). The CDR3 runs to 14 residues. Germline assignment: CDR1 SQVTM and CDR2 ANQGSEA. The V and J ends lost 6 bases and 4 bases respectively, with 18 bases between them. The chain's CDR3 is CSVYPFVQGTEAFF. The CDR3 nucleotides are TGCAGCGTATACCCCTTTGTCCAGGGCACTGAAGCTTTCTTT.

As DNA, the CDR3 is TGTGCCAGCTCACTTACGAGTATCGAGACCCAGTACTTC. It yields the protein CASSLTSIETQYF. This chain uses TRBV18 with TRBJ2-7; unclear D gene. The DNA matches TRBJ2-5 better at its end, which makes the J call doubtful. The CDR3 is 13 residues long. CDR1 is KGHSH and CDR2 is LQKENI in the germline V gene.

The chain links TRBV7-9 to TRBJ1-3, with no clear D. Deletions cut 0 bases from V and 0 bases from J, with 9 bases between. This CDR3 has 16 residues. CDR1 is SEHNR and CDR2 is FQNEAQ in the germline V gene (reference sequence). The DNA of the CDR3 is TGTGCCAGCAGCTTAGCGCTCACCGGCTCTGGAAACACCATATATTTT. Protein product: CASSLALTGSGNTIYF.

In the case of this clonotype: Without the conserved terminal phenylalanine or tryptophan, this CDR3 likely stems from a read error. This chain joins TRBV18 and TRBJ1-1, with 11 nucleotides matching TRBD1. Germline V gene data show CDR1 as KGHSH and CDR2 as LQKENI. V was pared by 3 bases and J by 4 bases, with 7 bases of the junction left unmatched. CDR3 length: 16 residues. The CDR3 coding sequence is TGTGCCAGCTCACCCTCCCGGACAGGGGGCGGCACTGAAGCTTTCCTT. It specifies CASSPSRTGGGTEAFL.

The chain links TRBV5-1 to TRBJ2-5, with D possibly being TRBD1 or TRBD2 (6 bases each). The J call may be wrong; the DNA end is better matched by TRBJ2-1. The germline V gene has CDR1 SGHRS and CDR2 YFSETQ. The CDR3 loop spans 16 amino acids. CDR3 sequence (DNA): TGCGCCAGCAGCTTGGTAGTTGCGGGAAGGGGGAATGAGCAGTTCTTC. Translated: CASSLVVAGRGNEQFF.

This clonotype has just a few counts. The chain links TRBV7-2 to TRBJ2-7; no definite D call. The CDR3 runs 12 residues. V shed 4 bases and J shed 7 bases, with 11 bases lying between them. The germline gives CDR1 SGHTA, CDR2 FQGNSA. CDR3 region: CASSSLGLEQYF. The CDR3 nucleotides read TGTGCCAGCAGCTCTCTAGGGTTGGAGCAGTACTTC.

A note on this clonotype: Mismatch with germline at one junction end may stem from a read error. This chain links TRBV4-1 with TRBJ2-3, with 7 bases matching TRBD2. Germline CDR1 and CDR2: MGHRA and YSYEKL. The CDR3 is made up of 16 amino acids. CDR3 region: CASSSREVLGTDTQNF. DNA of the CDR3: TGCGCCAGCAGCTCCCGGGAGGTTCTGGGCACAGATACGCAGAATTTT.